This T cell receptor (beta chain) was sequenced during a study of blood T cell repertoires in COVID-19. Looking at the study overall: COVID-19 samples collected from the United States, Italy and Spain covered acute and convalescent phases.

As originally analysed: Estimated nucleated cell counts came from reference gene primer amplification. TCRdb's copy holds only in-frame clones and misses some; the assay was immunoSEQ multiplex PCR. Clone size and the V and J calls come from that table; the DNA yielded D and trimming. The profile covers about 230,000 clones, with approximately 87% appearing a single time and approximately 2.5% taken by the ten largest. This CDR3 comprises 14 residues. V was cut by 2 bases and J by 0 bases, with 8 bases left in between. Germline V gene sequence: CDR1 MNHNY, CDR2 SVGAGI (reference sequence). The TCR comes from a woman in her 70s with active or convalescent COVID-19. The chain combines TRBV6-6 with TRBJ2-7; D is possibly TRBD2 (5 bases). Sequencing was performed on peripheral blood. CDR3 sequence: CASSYTGSSYEQYF. In nucleotides, the CDR3 is TGTGCCAGCAGTTACACGGGGAGCTCCTACGAGCAGTACTTC.